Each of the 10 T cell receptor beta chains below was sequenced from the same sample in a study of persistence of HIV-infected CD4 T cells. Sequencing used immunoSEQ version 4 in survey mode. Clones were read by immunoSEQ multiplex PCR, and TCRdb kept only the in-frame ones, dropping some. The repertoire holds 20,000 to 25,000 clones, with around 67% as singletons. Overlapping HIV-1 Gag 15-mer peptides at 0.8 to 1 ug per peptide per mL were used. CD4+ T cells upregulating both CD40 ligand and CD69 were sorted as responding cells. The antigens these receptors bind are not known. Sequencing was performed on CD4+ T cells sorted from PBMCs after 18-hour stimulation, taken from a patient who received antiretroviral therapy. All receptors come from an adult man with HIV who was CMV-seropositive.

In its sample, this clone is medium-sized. The CDR3 DNA reads TGTGCCAGCTTTTCTGGACAGGGGAGAAATACGCAGTATTTT. Translated: CASFSGQGRNTQYF. J is TRBJ2-3 and V is TRBV18; 9 bases agree with TRBD1. CDR3 length equals 14 residues. With V trimmed by 7 bases and J by 7 bases, 9 bases remained unmatched. Germline CDR1 reads KGHSH; CDR2 reads LQKENI.

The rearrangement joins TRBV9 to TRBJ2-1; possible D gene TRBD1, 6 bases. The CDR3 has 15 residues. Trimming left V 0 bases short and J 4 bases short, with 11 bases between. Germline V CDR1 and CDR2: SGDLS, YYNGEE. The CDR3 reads CASSVGRGPYNEQFF. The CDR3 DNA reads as TGTGCCAGCAGCGTAGGCAGGGGCCCGTACAATGAGCAGTTCTTC. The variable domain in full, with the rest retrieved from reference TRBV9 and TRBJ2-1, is DSGVTQTPKHLITATGQRVTLRCSPRSGDLSVYWYQQSLDQGLQFLIQYYNGEERAKGNILERFSAQQFPDLHSELNLSSLELGDSALYFCASSVGRGPYNEQFFGPGTRLTVL.

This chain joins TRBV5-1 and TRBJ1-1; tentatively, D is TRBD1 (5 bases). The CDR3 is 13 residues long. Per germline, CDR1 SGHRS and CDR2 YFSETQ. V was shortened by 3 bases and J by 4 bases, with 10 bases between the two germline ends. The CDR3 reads CASSSGRGTEAFF. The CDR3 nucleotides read TGCGCCAGCAGCTCAGGGAGGGGCACTGAAGCTTTCTTT.

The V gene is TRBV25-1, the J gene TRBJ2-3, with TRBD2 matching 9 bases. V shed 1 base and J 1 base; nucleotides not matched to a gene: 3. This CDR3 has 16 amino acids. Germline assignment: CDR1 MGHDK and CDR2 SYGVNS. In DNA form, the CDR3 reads TGTGCCAGCAGTGAATTCGAGCGGGGGGGCACAGATACGCAGTATTTT. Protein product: CASSEFERGGTDTQYF.

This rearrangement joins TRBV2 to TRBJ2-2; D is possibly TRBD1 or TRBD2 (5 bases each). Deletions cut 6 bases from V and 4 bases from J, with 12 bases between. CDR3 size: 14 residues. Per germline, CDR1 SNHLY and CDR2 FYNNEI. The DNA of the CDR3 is TGTGCCAGCAGGGCGTACGGGGCCACCGGGGAGCTGTTTTTT. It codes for CASRAYGATGELFF.

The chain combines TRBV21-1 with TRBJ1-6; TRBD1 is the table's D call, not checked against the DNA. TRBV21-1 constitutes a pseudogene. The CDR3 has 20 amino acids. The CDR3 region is CASSKRCRPDRRSYNSPLHF. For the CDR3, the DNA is TGTGCCAGCAGCAAACGATGTCGTCCCGACAGGCGCTCCTATAATTCACCCCTCCACTTT.

The CDR3, as DNA: TGTGCCAGCAGCCCTCGGGATAATTCACCCCTCCACTTT. Amino acids: CASSPRDNSPLHF. The V call is TRBV14, the J call TRBJ1-6; D not resolved. The CDR3 totals 13 residues. Per germline, CDR1 SGHDN and CDR2 FVKESK. The V and J ends lost 4 bases and 5 bases respectively, with 6 bases between them.

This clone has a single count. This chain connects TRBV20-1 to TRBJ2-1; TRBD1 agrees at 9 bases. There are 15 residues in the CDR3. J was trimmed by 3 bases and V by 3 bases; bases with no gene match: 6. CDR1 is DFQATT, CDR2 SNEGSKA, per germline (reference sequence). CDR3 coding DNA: TGCAGTGCTAGTGTTGGGACAGGGATCTACAATGAGCAGTTCTTC. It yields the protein CSASVGTGIYNEQFF.

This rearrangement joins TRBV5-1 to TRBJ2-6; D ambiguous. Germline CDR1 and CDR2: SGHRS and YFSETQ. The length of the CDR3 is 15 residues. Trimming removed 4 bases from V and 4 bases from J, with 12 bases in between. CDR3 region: CASSMDPSGANVLTF. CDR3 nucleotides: TGCGCCAGCAGCATGGACCCGTCGGGGGCCAACGTCCTGACTTTC.

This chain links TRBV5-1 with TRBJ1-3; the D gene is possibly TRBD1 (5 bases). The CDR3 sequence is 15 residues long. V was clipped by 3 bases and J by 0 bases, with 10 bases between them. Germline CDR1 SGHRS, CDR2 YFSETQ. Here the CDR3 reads CASSWGGSSGNTIYF. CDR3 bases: TGCGCCAGCAGCTGGGGGGGAAGCTCTGGAAACACCATATATTTT.